The clone carrying this T cell receptor beta chain was found a few times. Its antigen is still unknown. In germline, CDR1 is DFQATT, CDR2 SNEGSKA (reference sequence). This CDR3 has 15 amino acids. Deletions cut 1 base from V and 7 bases from J, with 17 bases between. TCR beta cDNA libraries had unique molecular identifiers. Each CDR3 protein gets one entry after TCRdb re-called the PCR reads with MiXCR. This sample has approximately 630,000 distinct CDR3 sequences, with 55% to 60% found just once. The data are from a study of post-analysis software for immune sequencing data. Study in general: Some patients lacked subtype; others had relapsing-remitting, secondary progressive or progressive-relapsing disease.

Overall study findings and caveats: TRBV segments more frequent in patients than in controls numbered several and included TRBV5-6, TRBV5-1 and TRBV20-1.

Sequenced input: blood. This sequence originates from a girl aged 2-10 years with multiple sclerosis. The chain couples TRBV20-1 to TRBJ2-1; D tentatively reads TRBD1 or TRBD2 (5 bases each). The CDR3 nucleotides read TGCAGTGCTAGAGTGGAGGTGGGGCATCCGAATGAGCAGTTCTTC. Its translation is CSARVEVGHPNEQFF.